Reported below is one T cell receptor beta chain. The sample is drawn from a study of blood T cell repertoires in COVID-19. Generated by immunoSEQ multiplex PCR, the TCRdb table keeps only in-frame clones and is missing some. This sample has about 150,000 clones; approximately 77% occur once, and the top ten carry over 9.5%. V was pared by 3 bases and J by 8 bases, with 4 bases of the junction left unmatched. Germline CDR1 LNHNV, CDR2 YYDKDF (reference sequence). CDR3 length: 13 residues. This sequence originates from an elderly woman with active or convalescent COVID-19. The rearrangement uses TRBV15 and TRBJ2-1; 7 bases line up with TRBD1. The material sequenced was peripheral blood. The CDR3 nucleotides are TGTGCCACCAGCAGTAACAGGGGTTATGAGCAGTTCTTC. Protein product: CATSSNRGYEQFF.